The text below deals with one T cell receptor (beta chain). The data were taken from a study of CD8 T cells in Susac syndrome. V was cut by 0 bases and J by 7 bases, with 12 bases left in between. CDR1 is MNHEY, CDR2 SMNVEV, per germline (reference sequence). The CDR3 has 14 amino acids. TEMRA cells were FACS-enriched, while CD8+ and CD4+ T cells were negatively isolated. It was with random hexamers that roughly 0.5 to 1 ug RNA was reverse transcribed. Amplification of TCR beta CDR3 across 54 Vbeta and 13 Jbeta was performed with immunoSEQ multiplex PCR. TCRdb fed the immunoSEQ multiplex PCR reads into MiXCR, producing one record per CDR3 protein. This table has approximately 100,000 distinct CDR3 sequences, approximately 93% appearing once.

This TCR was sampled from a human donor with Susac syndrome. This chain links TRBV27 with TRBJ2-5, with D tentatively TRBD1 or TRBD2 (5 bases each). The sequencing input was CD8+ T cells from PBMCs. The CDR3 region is CASSLSGQRGTQYF. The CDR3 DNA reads TGTGCCAGCAGTTTATCGGGGCAGAGGGGGACCCAGTACTTC.